The sequence of this T cell receptor beta chain was determined in a study of OX40 agonist ivuxolimab in advanced cancers. About the research overall: Dosing consisted of intravenous ivuxolimab at 0.01 to 10 mg/kg every 2 weeks. Participants averaged about 60 years of age (range roughly 23 to 85) and were less than 85% male. Past anti-PD-1, anti-PD-L1 or anti-CTLA-4 therapy was accepted, and 40% to 50% had received some.

Whole-study results and caveats: Relative to CD4+ cells, CD8+ T cells on average had more expanded clones.

The data were produced by immunoSEQ multiplex PCR, yet TCRdb's version contains in-frame clones alone and is incomplete. The sample yields approximately 76,000 clones, about 82% seen once. The CDR3 loop spans 13 amino acids. Trimming left V 5 bases short and J 1 base short, with 8 bases between. Germline-derived CDR1 and CDR2 are KGHSH and LQKENI. Details on this clone: Its antigen is still unknown.

The clonotype originates from an adult with an advanced solid tumor such as melanoma, head and neck, liver or kidney cancer. The rearrangement links TRBV18 to TRBJ2-5; tentatively, D is TRBD1 (5 bases). The sequencing used CD4+ or CD8+ T cells sorted from blood, collected in a trial of the OX40 agonist ivuxolimab. The CDR3 spells CASSAGSQETQYF. The CDR3 DNA reads as TGTGCCAGCTCAGCAGGGTCCCAAGAGACCCAGTACTTC. Complete variable domain (other parts from reference TRBV18 and TRBJ2-5): NAGVMQNPRHLVRRRGQEARLRCSPMKGHSHVYWYRQLPEEGLKFMVYLQKENIIDESGMPKERFSAEFPKEGPSILRIQQVVRGDSAAYFCASSAGSQETQYFGPGTRLLVL.